These T cell receptor beta chains were read from a single sample in a study of tumor-infiltrating lymphocytes in primary liver carcinoma. TCRdb redid the calling of the multiplex PCR reads with MiXCR, one entry per CDR3 protein. This sample has 300,000 to 400,000 distinct CDR3 sequences; less than 65% occur once, and the top ten carry 5.5% to 8%. The sequenced sample consisted of peripheral blood. All receptors come from a man between 35 and 55 years old with primary liver carcinoma and hepatitis B virus infection. Each CDR3 is given with its conserved first and last residue. The order of the fields is D gene, clone size, V gene, J gene, CDR3 protein, CDR3 DNA. A D gene is named only where the DNA matches it firmly. Expanded clones get a size class; other rows say once, few or many, or leave the size out.

TRBD1	.	TRBV29-1	TRBJ2-7	CSVWGSGRGSYERYF	TGCAGCGTGTGGGGCAGCGGCAGGGGGTCCTACGAGCGGTACTTC
TRBD2	many	TRBV6-2/TRBV6-3	TRBJ2-3	CASRLTSGGGISTDTQYF	TGTGCCAGCAGACTAACTAGCGGGGGCGGAATTAGCACAGATACGCAGTATTTT
.	.	TRBV5-1	TRBJ1-4	CASRGQPTNGKLFF	TGCGCCAGCCGGGGGCAACCAACTAATGGAAAACTGTTTTTT
TRBD2	many	TRBV6-5	TRBJ2-7	CASSYSISGTSYEQYF	TGTGCCAGCAGTTACTCGATCAGCGGGACGTCCTACGAGCAGTACTTC
TRBD2	few	TRBV4-2	TRBJ2-7	CASSQETSGSLVGYEQYF	TGTGCCAGCAGCCAAGAGACTAGCGGGAGTCTGGTTGGCTACGAGCAGTACTTC
TRBD1	.	TRBV6-1	TRBJ1-5	CASSLQGATQPLHF	TGTGCCAGCAGTCTACAGGGGGCCACTCAGCCCCTGCATTTT
.	.	TRBV6-2/TRBV6-3	TRBJ2-1	CASSYRWERPCQFF	TGTGCTAGCAGTTACCGGTGGGAGCGCCCCTGTCAGTTCTTC
.	.	TRBV11-2	TRBJ2-6	CASSLFPSSSGANVLNF	TGTGCCAGCAGCTTATTTCCGTCCAGCTCTGGAGCCAACGTCCTGAATTTC
.	.	TRBV19	TRBJ2-2	CASSIGQGGTGELFF	TGTGCCAGTAGTATAGGACAGGGAGGTACCGGGGAGCTGTTTTTT
.	.	TRBV11-1	TRBJ2-7	CAGNSSLGTWGQYF	TGTGCCGGCAACTCTTCGTTAGGCACCTGGGGGCAGTACTTC